The rows below give T cell receptor beta chains drawn from one sample of a study of control samples from healthy donors and cancer patients. The table came from immunoSEQ multiplex PCR; TCRdb's copy has only in-frame clones and leaves some out. Counted here are about 160,000 clones, about 94% occurring once; the ten biggest clones make up roughly 15%. The material sequenced was PBMCs. All receptors come from a man in his 60s with colorectal cancer. CDR3s include the opening cysteine and the closing phenylalanine or tryptophan. A D gene is named only where the DNA matches it firmly. The size of a clone is reported for some rows only, either as once, few or many, or as a class for expanded clones.

clone size	D gene	V gene	J gene	CDR3 protein	CDR3 DNA
once	-	TRBV25-1	TRBJ1-3	CASSEGGNTIYF	TGTGCCAGCAGTGAGGGGGGTAACACCATATATTTT
-	TRBD1	TRBV6-5	TRBJ1-5	CASSPGTGNNQPQHF	TGTGCCAGCAGTCCCGGGACAGGGAACAATCAGCCCCAGCATTTT
-	TRBD2	TRBV28	TRBJ2-3	CASRSGGASDTQYF	TGTGCCAGCAGGAGCGGGGGGGCCTCAGATACGCAGTATTTT
-	-	TRBV6-6	TRBJ2-5	CASSSTGLHQETQYF	TGTGCCAGCAGTTCAACGGGACTCCACCAAGAGACCCAGTACTTC
-	TRBD1	TRBV29-1	TRBJ1-1	CSVDPRQGRTEAFF	TGCAGCGTTGACCCTCGACAGGGAAGAACTGAAGCTTTCTTT
-	-	TRBV27	TRBJ2-1	CASSPPTYNEQFF	TGTGCCAGCAGTCCCCCTACCTACAATGAGCAGTTCTTC
-	TRBD2	TRBV18	TRBJ2-1	CASSPEAGVYNEQFF	TGTGCCAGCTCACCCGAGGCGGGGGTTTACAATGAGCAGTTCTTC
-	TRBD1	TRBV3-1/TRBV3-2	TRBJ2-7	CASSHLGQGLSEQYF	TGTGCCAGCAGCCATCTCGGACAGGGTTTGAGCGAGCAGTACTTC
-	-	TRBV25-1	TRBJ1-5	CASSGDLSNQPQHF	TGTGCCAGCAGTGGGGATTTGAGCAATCAGCCCCAGCATTTT
-	-	TRBV9	TRBJ1-1	CASSLTLNTEAFF	TGTGCCAGCAGCCTAACACTGAACACTGAAGCTTTCTTT
-	TRBD1	TRBV27	TRBJ2-1	CASSSGTGGNNEQFF	TGTGCCAGCAGTTCCGGGACAGGGGGCAACAATGAGCAGTTCTTC
once	-	TRBV27	TRBJ2-3	CASSFQGTYTDTQYF	TGTGCCAGCAGTTTTCAGGGGACTTACACAGATACGCAGTATTTT
-	-	TRBV3-1/TRBV3-2	TRBJ1-2	CASSQGGRGRNNYGYTF	TGTGCCAGCAGCCAAGGGGGACGAGGGCGTAATAACTATGGCTACACCTTC
once	-	TRBV7-6	TRBJ2-7	CASSLAGRYEQYF	TGTGCCAGCAGCTTAGCGGGGCGTTACGAGCAGTACTTC
once	-	TRBV6-5	TRBJ2-6	CASNAGGAGANVLTF	TGTGCCAGCAACGCAGGTGGGGCTGGGGCCAACGTCCTGACTTTC
-	-	TRBV7-2	TRBJ1-2	CASSRGGDSYGYTF	TGTGCCAGCAGCCGGGGGGGCGACAGCTATGGCTACACCTTC
few	TRBD1	TRBV5-1	TRBJ1-2	CASSPGQGVFGYTF	TGCGCCAGCAGCCCCGGACAGGGGGTCTTTGGCTACACCTTC
-	TRBD2	TRBV6-5	TRBJ2-5	CASSTAGGSETQYF	TGTGCCAGCAGTACGGCGGGGGGTTCGGAGACCCAGTACTTC
-	TRBD1	TRBV27	TRBJ1-2	CASSSLGTGYGYTF	TGTGCCAGCAGTTCGCTCGGGACAGGGTATGGCTACACCTTC
once	-	TRBV6-2/TRBV6-3	TRBJ1-3	CASSSDALSGNTIYF	TGTGCCAGCAGCTCGGACGCACTCTCTGGAAACACCATATATTTT
-	TRBD1	TRBV5-1	TRBJ1-6	CASSPVPTGALLHPLHF	TGCGCCAGCAGCCCAGTACCGACAGGGGCCCTTCTCCATCCCCTCCACTTT
-	-	TRBV27	TRBJ1-1	CASSPRQNTEAFF	TGTGCCAGCAGTCCTCGGCAGAACACTGAAGCTTTCTTT
-	-	TRBV11-2	TRBJ1-2	CASSFHRDGREKPPYGYTF	TGTGCCAGCAGCTTTCACAGGGACGGGCGAGAAAAGCCTCCTTATGGCTACACCTTC